The rows below give T cell receptor beta chains drawn from one sample of a study of blood T cell repertoires in COVID-19. Some clones are missing from TCRdb's copy, which holds only in-frame ones; the method was immunoSEQ multiplex PCR. The profile shows over 130,000 clones, almost 85% of them singletons. Sequenced material: PBMCs or T cells enriched from blood (not recorded which). The receptors here all came from a woman aged 45-65 years with acute COVID-19. Both conserved end residues are part of each CDR3. The order of the fields is D gene, clone size, V gene, J gene, CDR3 protein, CDR3 DNA. A D gene is named only where the DNA matches it firmly. A clone size is listed for some rows: how often the clone was seen (once, few, many), or a class if it is expanded.

TRBD1	-	TRBV6-1	TRBJ1-4	CASSDRTGGIEKLFF	TGTGCCAGCAGTGACAGGACAGGGGGCATAGAAAAACTGTTTTTT
-	-	TRBV5-6	TRBJ2-4	CASSFRSGGSVNIQYF	TGTGCCAGCAGCTTCCGGTCGGGGGGCAGCGTAAACATTCAGTACTTC
-	-	TRBV7-2	TRBJ2-1	CASSLARQGNEQFF	TGTGCCAGCAGCTTAGCGCGGCAGGGCAATGAGCAGTTCTTC
-	-	TRBV14	TRBJ2-1	CASSLDSGPYNEQFF	TGTGCCAGCAGCCTCGATAGCGGACCCTACAATGAGCAGTTCTTC
TRBD1	many	TRBV11-1	TRBJ1-2	CASSSRTGVYGYTF	TGTGCCAGCAGCTCCCGGACAGGGGTCTATGGCTACACCTTC
-	-	TRBV7-9	TRBJ1-4	CASSLEDSHEKLFF	TGTGCCAGCAGCTTAGAAGACAGCCATGAAAAACTGTTTTTT
TRBD2	-	TRBV19	TRBJ2-7	CASSWSGSYEQYF	TGTGCCAGTAGTTGGAGCGGGAGTTACGAGCAGTACTTC
TRBD1	-	TRBV19	TRBJ1-1	CASSPWDRGGTEAFF	TGTGCCAGTAGTCCGTGGGACAGGGGAGGGACTGAAGCTTTCTTT
-	-	TRBV5-6	TRBJ2-5	CASSLVRGAGETQYF	TGTGCCAGCAGCTTGGTCCGGGGGGCGGGAGAGACCCAGTACTTC
TRBD2	-	TRBV5-5	TRBJ2-7	CASSLGLAGFEQYF	TGTGCCAGCAGCTTGGGACTAGCGGGATTTGAGCAGTACTTC
-	-	TRBV5-1	TRBJ2-1	CASSLGGPTGNEQFF	TGCGCCAGCAGCTTGGGGGGGCCAACGGGGAATGAGCAGTTCTTC
TRBD2	once	TRBV5-1	TRBJ2-1	CASSLILAGGRNEQFF	TGCGCCAGCAGCTTGATCCTAGCGGGAGGCAGGAATGAGCAGTTCTTC
-	-	TRBV7-3	TRBJ2-1	CASSLSVGSEQFF	TGTGCCAGCAGCTTAAGTGTCGGGTCTGAGCAGTTCTTC
-	-	TRBV10-3	TRBJ2-1	CAIKEGPPDYNEQFF	TGTGCCATCAAGGAGGGCCCCCCAGACTACAATGAGCAGTTCTTC
TRBD2	-	TRBV6-6	TRBJ2-4	CAILAGGKNIQYF	TGTGCCATACTAGCGGGAGGCAAAAACATTCAGTACTTC